The present T cell receptor (beta chain) was sequenced within a study of blood T cell repertoires in COVID-19. This CDR3 is 15 amino acids long. Germline V gives CDR1 MNHEY, CDR2 SMNVEV (reference sequence). The V segment lost 9 bases and the J segment 2 bases; nucleotides outside the gene matches: 9. The authors' processing: Nucleated cell counts were estimated from reference gene primer amplification. Sequenced by immunoSEQ multiplex PCR; TCRdb stores in-frame clones only, minus some. The DNA gave D and trimming, while V, J and clone size come from that table. Among 68,000 or so clones listed, 85% to 90% were seen once.

The V call is TRBV27, the J call TRBJ2-3; TRBD2 matches 9 bases. The specimen sequenced was peripheral blood. This receptor was identified in a man between 50 and 59 years old with acute or convalescent COVID-19. The CDR3 protein is CASREGTSFTDTQYF. CDR3 DNA: TGTGCCAGTCGAGAGGGGACTAGCTTCACAGATACGCAGTATTTT.